These 13 T cell receptor beta chains came from one sample sequenced in a study of T cell clonality in common variable immunodeficiency. This table comes from immunoSEQ multiplex PCR, and its TCRdb copy is limited to in-frame clones, with some not included. This sample comprises tens of thousands of clones, none seen once only. Sample: peripheral blood mononuclear cells. These receptors originate from a person aged 18 to 75 in good health.

This clone was found many times. The read terminates 3 residues before the CDR3 end, so the remaining end is supplied by the germline J gene. V is TRBV7-9 and J is TRBJ2-4; TRBD2 agrees at 10 bases. Looked up from germline, CDR1 is SEHNR and CDR2 is FQNEAQ (reference sequence). V was pared by 2 bases and J by 5 bases, with 3 bases of the junction left unmatched. This CDR3 comprises 15 residues. The covered CDR3 bases are TGTGCCAGCAGCTTAAGCCTAGCGGGGGAAAACATT. This encodes CASSLSLAGENI. The full CDR3 protein reads CASSLSLAGENIQYF.

This clone showed up many times. The read finishes 3 residues shy of the CDR3 end, and the germline J gene is used to complete it. V and J are TRBV7-3 and TRBJ2-7; D is perhaps TRBD1 (6 bases). CDR3 length equals 13 residues. Germline V gene lookup returns CDR1 SGHTA and CDR2 FQGTGA. V lost 2 bases, J lost 4 bases, and 9 bases lay in between. CDR3 protein: CASSLGGGYEQYF. The CDR3 bases that were read are TGTGCCAGCAGCTTAGGGGGCGGATACGAG. The entire variable domain, with the rest obtained from reference TRBV7-3 and TRBJ2-7, is as follows: GAGVSQTPSNKVTEKGKYVELRCDPISGHTALYWYRQSLGQGPEFLIYFQGTGAADDSGLPNDRFFAVRPEGSVSTLKIQRTERGDSAVYLCASSLGGGYEQYFGPGTRLTVT.

In this sample, this clone turned up many times. The observed sequence ends 3 residues before the CDR3 terminus, with the missing tail filled in from the germline J gene. The chain has TRBV5-1 and TRBJ1-3, with TRBD1 as a possible D gene (5 bases). V was cut by 2 bases and J by 0 bases, with 12 bases left in between. CDR3 length equals 16 residues. The germline V gene encodes CDR1 SGHRS and CDR2 YFSETQ. CDR3 DNA, as far as it was read: TGCGCCAGCAGCTTCGGACACTCGAGCTCTGGAAACACC. Its translation is CASSFGHSSSGNT. The CDR3 reads in full as CASSFGHSSSGNTIYF.

The sample holds many counts of this clone. Read sequence stops 3 residues before the CDR3 end, and the germline J gene provides the missing end. The chain couples TRBV20-1 to TRBJ2-5; 8 bases agree with TRBD2. Looked up from germline, CDR1 is DFQATT and CDR2 is SNEGSKA (reference sequence). This CDR3 is 14 amino acids long. V shed 5 bases, J shed 5 bases, and the junction held 10 bases outside the gene matches. CDR3 DNA, as far as it was read: TGCAGTGCTCTCGCGGGAGGTGGCGAGGAGACC. Protein: CSALAGGGEET. From start to end, the CDR3 is CSALAGGGEETQYF.

This clone was detected only a few times. The read ends 3 residues early relative to the CDR3; the germline J gene fills the gap. This chain uses TRBV19 with TRBJ2-3; D is unresolved. This CDR3 region has 14 residues. Germline CDR1 LNHDA, CDR2 SQIVND (reference sequence). V was cut by 4 bases and J by 2 bases, with 10 bases left in between. CDR3 sequence: CASSNSSLTDTQYF. The sequenced part of the CDR3 DNA is TGTGCCAGTAGTAATAGTTCCCTCACAGATACG.

This clone occurred many times. Read data end 3 residues before the CDR3 end; the end is taken from the germline J gene. The V and J genes are TRBV29-1 and TRBJ2-3; 9 bases align to TRBD1. Germline assignment: CDR1 SQVTM and CDR2 ANQGSEA. CDR3 size: 12 residues. Trimming cost V 8 bases and J 6 bases; bases outside gene matches: 6. The covered CDR3 bases are TGCAGCACGAGGACAGGGGAGGATACG. This codes for CSTRTGEDT. The whole CDR3 region reads CSTRTGEDTQYF.

As regards this clone: From the germline J gene comes the end of the CDR3, since the read stops 3 residues before it. The chain combines TRBV7-9 with TRBJ1-2, with 7 bases identical to TRBD1. The CDR3 is 15 residues long. Losses at the gene ends were 7 bases for V and 5 bases for J; bases not matched to a gene: 13. From germline, CDR1 is SEHNR and CDR2 FQNEAQ (reference sequence). The CDR3 region is CASTPSGGLGYGYTF. Incomplete CDR3 DNA: TGTGCCAGCACCCCGTCAGGGGGGTTGGGGTATGGC.

CDR3 residues: CASSDGSGGQETQYF. The DNA read from the CDR3 is TGTGCCAGCAGTGATGGTAGCGGGGGACAAGAGACC. The chain combines TRBV2 with TRBJ2-5; 9 nucleotides agree with TRBD2. The DNA ends 3 residues before the CDR3 does, and the rest of the CDR3 is filled in from the germline J gene. From germline, CDR1 is SNHLY and CDR2 FYNNEI. The V and J ends lost 3 bases and 2 bases, in that order; junction bases with no gene match: 4. The CDR3 sequence is 15 residues long.

This clone was found a few times. The observed sequence ends 3 residues before the CDR3 terminus, with the missing tail filled in from the germline J gene. The chain employs TRBV30 and TRBJ2-7; TRBD2 agrees at 9 bases. Losses at the gene ends were 0 bases for V and 2 bases for J; bases not matched to a gene: 14. In germline, CDR1 is GTSNPN, CDR2 SVGIG (reference sequence). The CDR3 sequence is 18 residues long. The CDR3 spells CAWSVGLARSRAPYEQYF. Incomplete CDR3 DNA: TGTGCCTGGAGTGTGGGACTAGCTAGAAGTCGTGCGCCCTACGAG.

This clone was detected many times. The read finishes 3 residues shy of the CDR3 end, and the germline J gene is used to complete it. This sequence joins TRBV7-2 and TRBJ2-5; D unresolved. The CDR3 is made up of 15 amino acids. Trimming pared 1 base from V and 5 bases from J, leaving 14 bases between. From germline, CDR1 is SGHTA and CDR2 FQGNSA. Partial CDR3 DNA: TGTGCCAGCAGCTTAGTCTTCGGGTTCCCGGAGACC. Protein product: CASSLVFGFPET. The full CDR3 sequence reads CASSLVFGFPETQYF. The variable domain in full, with the rest retrieved from reference TRBV7-2 and TRBJ2-5, is GAGVSQSPSNKVTEKGKDVELRCDPISGHTALYWYRQSLGQGLEFLIYFQGNSAPDKSGLPSDRFSAERTGGSVSTLTIQRTQQEDSAVYLCASSLVFGFPETQYFGPGTRLLVL.

There are a few counts of this clone. Read sequence stops 3 residues before the CDR3 end, and the germline J gene provides the missing end. The chain carries TRBV7-2 and TRBJ2-3; D unresolved. This CDR3 comprises 15 residues. The V gene's germline CDR1 is SGHTA and CDR2 FQGNSA. CDR3 bases read: TGTGCCAGCAGCCACAATTTGGGCCAAGGAGAGACG. This gives the protein CASSHNLGQGET. The CDR3 in its entirety is CASSHNLGQGETQYF. Supplemented by reference TRBV7-2 and TRBJ2-3, the full variable domain reads GAGVSQSPSNKVTEKGKDVELRCDPISGHTALYWYRQSLGQGLEFLIYFQGNSAPDKSGLPSDRFSAERTGGSVSTLTIQRTQQEDSAVYLCASSHNLGQGETQYFGPGTRLTVL.

This clone was seen many times. The CDR3 end falls 3 residues outside the read, so it is completed with the germline J gene. The rearrangement joins TRBV30 to TRBJ2-7; 9 bases align to TRBD1. The germline gives CDR1 GTSNPN, CDR2 SVGIG (reference sequence). The CDR3 has 13 residues. V lost 8 bases to trimming and J lost 6 bases; unmatched junction nucleotides: 11. The CDR3 loop is CALSGTGRFEQYF. The CDR3 DNA, read in part, is TGTGCCCTCAGCGGGACAGGGCGCTTCGAG.

This clone was counted many times. The sequenced fragment ends 3 residues before the CDR3 boundary, so the rest is inferred from the germline J gene. The V and J genes are TRBV5-1 and TRBJ1-2, with TRBD1 matching 9 bases. The CDR3 is 13 residues long. Germline values: CDR1 SGHRS, CDR2 YFSETQ. The part of the CDR3 DNA that was read is TGCGCCAGCAGCTCTTGGGACAGGGACGGC. It yields the protein CASSSWDRDG. The full-length CDR3 reads as CASSSWDRDGYTF.